This TCR beta chain was captured in a study of shared clonotypes between healthy human individuals (TCRdb year 2020). A note on the overall study: The cohort comprised a couple of women and a few men aged 18 to 49 years. For each donor, three plates each were used for CD4 naive and CD4 memory, two plates were used for CD8 naive, and one plate was used for CD8 memory. The study deeply sequenced blood TCR repertoires of five healthy adults to estimate repertoire size and the extent of clonotype sharing between individuals. Different laboratories and diverse techniques were used to prepare libraries and sequence TCR repertoires, to increase sequencing depth and limit assay-specific biases. Per donor, leukapheresis produced somewhere between about 0.94 and 9 billion PBMCs. The full study reports these points: Higher generation probabilities were observed for clonotypes shared by all four sorted-subset donors than for non-shared clonotypes. Across a handful of donors, roughly 5.4% of naive CD4, 3.5% of naive CD8, approximately 2.5% of memory CD4, and around 0.4% of memory CD8 clonotypes were shared. Sampling was limited to blood, and TCR repertoires in tissue likely differ from TCR repertoires in blood. Naive subsets generally had larger estimated clonotype richness than memory subsets did. Because the study included a small number of donors, the genetic and exposure-history diversity represented was limited. Rarefaction of sorted-subset datasets indicated incomplete sequencing despite the large sequencing depth. Based on pairwise subsampling, the degree of clonotype sharing among donors was expected to be affected by sequencing depth.

CDR3 length: 15 amino acids, cysteine to phenylalanine. CDR3 DNA is the only sequence kept; it has 45 bases, read in frame from the first base. Deletion took 2 bases off V and 3 bases off J, with a span of 15 bases between the germline ends. Per the germline V gene, SGHRS is the CDR1 and YFSETQ is the CDR2. Using the deep immunoSEQ assay, multiplex PCR amplified TCR CDR3 regions from genomic DNA. Extracted genomic DNA from each cell subset was spread evenly across all wells of several immunoSEQ 96-well plates, with each plate serving as a replicate. For sorted subsets, 200 to 250 ng of genomic DNA, equivalent to 30,000 or so T cell genomes, went into each replicate PCR. Purified libraries were quantified with a Qubit 3.0 fluorometer, sized on a Bioanalyzer 2100, and re-quantified with the KAPA Library Quantification kit. Every immunoSEQ 96-well plate was sequenced on a dedicated single-read 150-cycle Illumina NextSeq 550 flow cell. Per the authors' processing: Because only junctional sequences without quality scores were contained in the immunoSEQ output, filtering matching that applied to full-length reads could not be performed. To assign V/J genes and CDR3, sequences were annotated against IMGT germline references using PyIR, a Python wrapper for IgBLAST v1.9. Any read was removed if the V/J assignment was weak (E-value above 1e-6), the CDR3 was missing, or the read contained stop codons, out-of-frame junctions, or ambiguous translated residues. V3J clonotypes were defined by identical inferred V gene, J gene, and CDR3 amino acid sequence. To compute the percentage overlap between repertoires, the number of shared unique clonotypes was divided by the size of the smaller repertoire. RTK rarefaction, the Chao1 estimator, and Recon v2.1 estimates of unobserved clonotypes were used to assess repertoire richness. For all TCRbeta clonotypes obtained by the gDNA method from four donors, generation probabilities were computed with OLGA. Not all clones reach the TCRdb copy of this immuneACCESS table, which keeps in-frame sequences only. Checked studies attribute under half of the gap to unresolved V genes and leave the rest unexplained. V, J and clone size are those of that table, while D and trimming were read from the DNA. The sample yields about 2 million clones; just under 95% were counted once. The ten largest clonotypes hold 1% to 1.3% of the sample.

Note on this clone: Its antigen is currently not known. Per-base quality was not reported, and no clone a single base away is much larger than it.

CD8 naive samples consisted of CD45RO-negative cells that were positively selected for CCR7, yielding a CD45RA+CCR7+ population without TemRA cells. Donors were healthy HIV-negative adults with no recently reported acute infections or vaccinations. Every donor was a Caucasian adult residing in Nashville, Tennessee, USA. After blood collection by leukapheresis, PBMCs were isolated using Ficoll-Histopaque density gradient centrifugation and then cryopreserved in the vapor phase of liquid nitrogen. Purity and quantity of every magnetically sorted T cell population were checked by analytical flow cytometry. Genomic DNA was isolated from every sorted fraction and measured by UV absorbance on a Nanodrop 2000c.

Sequenced sample: naive CD8+ T cells sorted from blood. In the paper's terms, the cell subset or site label means: CD45RA+CCR7+. The chain is encoded by TRBV5-1 joined to TRBJ2-7; the D gene remains uncertain. The receptor comes from a man aged 18-30 years in good health. The CDR3 reads as follows: CASSLSPGNLYEQYF. The DNA is TGCGCCAGCAGCTTAAGCCCCGGTAACCTCTACGAGCAGTACTTC.